One and the same sample provided the 30 T cell receptor beta chains below, sequenced in a study of shared clonotypes between healthy human individuals. Sequencing used immunoSEQ multiplex PCR; TCRdb keeps in-frame clones, though not all of them. The table shows some 96,000 clones, with roughly half occurring only once. The sample consisted of PBMCs. Receptor source: a woman between 40 and 55 years old in good health. Some clones in this sample may be carry-over from other donors' samples.

This sequence joins TRBV4-2 and TRBJ2-4; 8 positions match TRBD2. The CDR3 runs 17 residues. After removal of 1 base from V and 2 bases from J, the junction contained 7 bases not matched to a gene. From germline, CDR1 is LGHNA and CDR2 YNFKEQ. CDR3 bases: TGTGCCAGCAGCCAAGTGACTAGCGCCATTACCAAAAACATTCAGTACTTC. This translates into CASSQVTSAITKNIQYF.

The rearrangement uses TRBV15 and TRBJ2-1, with D hard to call. The CDR3 covers 14 residues. Looked up from germline, CDR1 is LNHNV and CDR2 is YYDKDF (reference sequence). Trimming stripped 1 base from V and 4 bases from J, with 8 bases between. CDR3 protein: CATSRGWGYNEQFF. The CDR3 DNA reads TGTGCCACCAGCAGAGGATGGGGATACAATGAGCAGTTCTTC.

This clone was observed a few times. The chain links TRBV19 to TRBJ2-7; D is perhaps TRBD1 or TRBD2 (7 bases each). This CDR3 is 15 amino acids long. Germline lookup yields CDR1 LNHDA and CDR2 SQIVND (reference sequence). V was shortened by 5 bases and J by 3 bases, with 17 bases between the two germline ends. This chain's CDR3 is CASSGQEGGIYEQYF. As DNA, the CDR3 is TGTGCCAGTAGTGGACAGGAGGGGGGGATCTACGAGCAGTACTTC. The variable domain in full, with the rest retrieved from reference TRBV19 and TRBJ2-7, is DGGITQSPKYLFRKEGQNVTLSCEQNLNHDAMYWYRQDPGQGLRLIYYSQIVNDFQKGDIAEGYSVSREKKESFPLTVTSAQKNPTAFYLCASSGQEGGIYEQYFGPGTRLTVT.

The chain links TRBV9 to TRBJ2-7; D is possibly TRBD2 (6 bases). Germline values: CDR1 SGDLS, CDR2 YYNGEE. V was shortened by 4 bases and J by 9 bases, with 17 bases between the two germline ends. The CDR3 has 13 residues. CDR3 coding DNA: TGTGCCAGCAGCCCCCGGGACTCGGGGCCGCAGTACTTC. It encodes CASSPRDSGPQYF.

This clone was counted many times. The chain is built from TRBV7-3 and TRBJ2-5; 9 bases fit TRBD1. V trimming: 5 bases; J trimming: 1 base; junction bases outside the gene matches: 2. In germline, CDR1 is SGHTA, CDR2 FQGTGA. The CDR3 is 14 amino acids. DNA of the CDR3: TGTGCCAGCAGCCCACAGGGGGCCCAAGAGACCCAGTACTTC. Amino acids: CASSPQGAQETQYF. Full variable domain (rest looked up from reference TRBV7-3 and TRBJ2-5): GAGVSQTPSNKVTEKGKYVELRCDPISGHTALYWYRQSLGQGPEFLIYFQGTGAADDSGLPNDRFFAVRPEGSVSTLKIQRTERGDSAVYLCASSPQGAQETQYFGPGTRLLVL.

This clone counts as medium-sized. The chain uses TRBV27 and TRBJ1-2, with TRBD1 as a possible D gene (6 bases). Germline V CDR1 and CDR2: MNHEY, SMNVEV (reference sequence). The CDR3 totals 14 residues. Trimming took off 6 bases at V and 6 bases at J, with 17 bases between the two ends. The CDR3 nucleotides read TGTGCCAGCAGCTCCGGGAGGGACAACGATGGCTACACCTTC. This sequence encodes CASSSGRDNDGYTF.

The table lists this clone with many counts. Different DNA sequences within this sample yield the same CDR3. The chain links TRBV7-3 to TRBJ2-2; TRBD2 agrees at 7 bases. The CDR3 consists of 14 residues. The germline V gene has CDR1 SGHTA and CDR2 FQGTGA. The ends lost 3 bases at V and 2 bases at J; junction bases unmatched: 0. The DNA for the CDR3 is TGTGCCAGCAGCTTGGGACTAAACACCGGGGAGCTGTTTTTT. As protein: CASSLGLNTGELFF.

The genes are TRBV5-1 and TRBJ1-1; 8 bases map to TRBD1. Germline V gene data show CDR1 as SGHRS and CDR2 as YFSETQ. The V gene end was trimmed by 0 bases and the J gene end by 2 bases; junction bases not matched to a gene: 6. The length of the CDR3 is 16 residues. The CDR3 bases are TGCGCCAGCAGCTTGGCCGTAGGACAGGGCAACACTGAAGCTTTCTTT. It codes for CASSLAVGQGNTEAFF. The full variable domain, completed using reference TRBV5-1 and TRBJ1-1, is KAGVTQTPRYLIKTRGQQVTLSCSPISGHRSVSWYQQTPGQGLQFLFEYFSETQRNKGNFPGRFSGRQFSNSRSEMNVSTLELGDSALYLCASSLAVGQGNTEAFFGQGTRLTVV.

The chain uses TRBV11-3 and TRBJ2-1; TRBD1 agrees at 8 bases. After removal of 1 base from V and 7 bases from J, the junction contained 3 bases not matched to a gene. The CDR3 contains 14 residues. Germline assignment: CDR1 SGHNT and CDR2 YENEEA. The CDR3 loop reads CASSLGRQGNEQFF. Here the CDR3 DNA reads TGTGCCAGCAGCTTAGGCCGACAGGGGAATGAGCAGTTCTTC.

This clone occurred many times. The CDR3 DNA reads as TGTGCCTGGACTCGAACGGAGACCCAGTACTTC. The encoded protein is CAWTRTETQYF. V is TRBV30 and J is TRBJ2-5; D unresolved. V was shortened by 4 bases and J by 5 bases, with 8 bases between the two germline ends. The CDR3 length is 11 residues. Germline V gene lookup returns CDR1 GTSNPN and CDR2 SVGIG (reference sequence).

The rearrangement links TRBV30 to TRBJ2-7, with D uncertain. Between the trimmed V and J ends, which lost 5 bases and 5 bases, there was a span of 13 bases. CDR1 is GTSNPN and CDR2 is SVGIG in the germline V gene (reference sequence). The CDR3 sequence is 12 residues long. CDR3 loop: CAWSPGSDEQYF. The CDR3 DNA is TGTGCCTGGTCTCCAGGAAGCGACGAGCAGTACTTC.

Comments on this clone: It is unclear where the CDR3 begins or ends on the DNA, so no DNA is shown, and the CDR3 is as TCRdb lists it. The rearrangement links TRBV30 to TRBJ2-7; the D call of TRBD1 is as the table states it, not checked on the DNA. CDR1 is GTSNPN, CDR2 SVGIG, per germline (reference sequence). The CDR3 is 12 amino acids in total, end residues counted. The CDR3 sequence: CAWGPGTRFLNF.

This clone showed up just a few times. The rearrangement links TRBV7-8 to TRBJ2-1; D ambiguous. Trimming removed 6 bases from V and 9 bases from J, with 15 bases in between. The V gene's germline CDR1 is SGHVS and CDR2 FQNEAQ. The CDR3 consists of 13 residues. CDR3 region: CASSLTFASEQFF. The CDR3, as DNA: TGTGCCAGCAGTCTCACTTTTGCAAGTGAGCAGTTCTTC.

In its sample, this clone was seen once. V and J are TRBV7-2 and TRBJ2-5; D is possibly TRBD1 or TRBD2 (5 bases each). Between the trimmed V and J ends, which lost 5 bases and 7 bases, there was a span of 20 bases. Germline CDR1 SGHTA, CDR2 FQGNSA. CDR3 length: 15 amino acids. Here the CDR3 reads CASSKEIWGSVTQYF. The CDR3 nucleotides are TGTGCCAGCAGCAAAGAGATCTGGGGGAGCGTGACCCAGTACTTC.

The V and J genes are TRBV19 and TRBJ1-2; TRBD1 matches at 8 bases. The CDR3 has 14 residues. Germline CDR1 and CDR2: LNHDA and SQIVND (reference sequence). The V and J ends lost 8 bases and 0 bases, in that order; junction bases with no gene match: 5. The CDR3 spells CASASDRANYGYTF. The DNA of the CDR3 is TGTGCCAGTGCCTCGGACAGGGCTAACTATGGCTACACCTTC. The full variable domain, its missing parts supplied by reference TRBV19 and TRBJ1-2, is DGGITQSPKYLFRKEGQNVTLSCEQNLNHDAMYWYRQDPGQGLRLIYYSQIVNDFQKGDIAEGYSVSREKKESFPLTVTSAQKNPTAFYLCASASDRANYGYTFGSGTRLTVV.

This clone was counted ten times or more. This chain links TRBV19 with TRBJ1-5; 8 nucleotides match TRBD1. The CDR3 totals 13 residues. The V gene's germline CDR1 is LNHDA and CDR2 SQIVND (reference sequence). V lost 8 bases, J lost 6 bases, and 6 bases stayed unmatched. In nucleotides, the CDR3 is TGTGCCAGTCGCACAGGGGGGATTCAGCCCCAGCATTTT. As protein: CASRTGGIQPQHF.

The genes are TRBV7-2 and TRBJ1-2; 7 nucleotides match TRBD1. V was pared by 1 base and J by 7 bases, with 15 bases of the junction left unmatched. Looked up from germline, CDR1 is SGHTA and CDR2 is FQGNSA. This CDR3 has 17 amino acids. The CDR3 spells CASSLGVPGQRFLGYTF. The CDR3 DNA reads as TGTGCCAGCAGCTTAGGGGTCCCGGGACAGCGATTTCTTGGCTACACCTTC.

The gene calls are TRBV18 and TRBJ2-5; TRBD2 is a possible D gene (5 bases). Germline CDR1 and CDR2: KGHSH and LQKENI. This CDR3 has 16 residues. The V end was cut by 1 base, the J end by 10 bases, with 22 bases between. CDR3 nucleotides: TGTGCCAGCTCACCACGGGTAGCGCCCAAAAGATGGGGCCAGTACTTC. This codes for CASSPRVAPKRWGQYF.

About this clone: The likely explanation is a read error, given a far larger clone one base away. At the DNA level, this CDR3 is encoded by other sequences in the same sample as well. This sequence joins TRBV6-6 and TRBJ2-7; 9 bases match TRBD2. Germline lookup yields CDR1 MNHNY and CDR2 SVGAGI (reference sequence). The CDR3 loop spans 15 amino acids. The CDR3 spells CASNPAGGLTYEQYF. DNA of the CDR3: TGCGCCAGCAATCCAGCGGGAGGACTGACATACGAGCAGTACTTC.

This clone was observed many times. The sample holds other DNA sequences that translate to the same CDR3. This chain connects TRBV5-1 to TRBJ2-7, with 7 bases fitting TRBD1. V shed 0 bases and J 2 bases; nucleotides not matched to a gene: 8. This CDR3 spans 16 amino acids. The germline CDR1 and CDR2 sequences are SGHRS and YFSETQ. CDR3 loop: CASSLVPGQETYEQYF. The CDR3 nucleotides are TGCGCCAGCAGCTTGGTCCCAGGACAGGAAACCTACGAGCAGTACTTC. Full variable domain (outside the CDR3, taken from reference TRBV5-1 and TRBJ2-7): KAGVTQTPRYLIKTRGQQVTLSCSPISGHRSVSWYQQTPGQGLQFLFEYFSETQRNKGNFPGRFSGRQFSNSRSEMNVSTLELGDSALYLCASSLVPGQETYEQYFGPGTRLTVT.

In this sample, this clone turned up many times. This chain links TRBV7-9 with TRBJ2-1; 8 bases line up with TRBD2. CDR1 SEHNR and CDR2 FQNEAQ come from the germline V gene (reference sequence). The CDR3 is made up of 13 amino acids. J lost 7 bases, V lost 5 bases, and 4 bases had no gene match. The CDR3 protein is CASSIPSGNEQFF. DNA for the CDR3: TGTGCCAGCAGCATTCCTAGCGGGAATGAGCAGTTCTTC.

The J gene is TRBJ1-1, the V gene TRBV5-1; no definite D call. Germline loops: CDR1 SGHRS, CDR2 YFSETQ. Trimming left V 3 bases short and J 0 bases short, with 9 bases between. CDR3 length equals 14 residues. This chain's CDR3 is CASSSGDMNTEAFF. As DNA, the CDR3 is TGCGCCAGCAGCTCCGGGGATATGAACACTGAAGCTTTCTTT. The full variable domain, rest sourced from reference TRBV5-1 and TRBJ1-1, is KAGVTQTPRYLIKTRGQQVTLSCSPISGHRSVSWYQQTPGQGLQFLFEYFSETQRNKGNFPGRFSGRQFSNSRSEMNVSTLELGDSALYLCASSSGDMNTEAFFGQGTRLTVV.

Turning to this clone: The likely explanation is a read error, given a far larger clone one base away. The CDR3 end shows no conserved phenylalanine or tryptophan, and so a read error is likely. CDR3 residues: CAWMRGRSTDTQYS. CDR3 DNA sequence: TGTGCCTGGATGAGGGGGAGAAGCACAGATACGCAGTATTCT. The chain uses TRBV30 and TRBJ2-3; D is possibly TRBD1 (6 bases). V lost 4 bases and J lost 0, with 11 bases in between. Per the germline V gene, CDR1 is GTSNPN and CDR2 is SVGIG (reference sequence). The CDR3 length is 14 residues.

In this sample, this clone turned up many times. The CDR3 DNA sequence: TGCGCCAGCAGCCGCTGGCTTGGGACAGAGGCCTACGAGCAGTACTTC. As protein: CASSRWLGTEAYEQYF. The gene calls are TRBV4-1 and TRBJ2-7, with 7 bases aligning to TRBD1. The CDR3 loop spans 16 amino acids. In germline, CDR1 is MGHRA, CDR2 YSYEKL. Trimming removed 4 bases from V and 2 bases from J; junction bases left unmatched: 11.

The CDR3 is CASSVVGEADTQYF. The CDR3 DNA reads TGTGCCAGCAGTGTTGTAGGGGAAGCAGATACGCAGTATTTT. This chain connects TRBV6-4 to TRBJ2-3; D might be TRBD1 (5 bases). CDR3 length equals 14 residues. Germline V gene lookup returns CDR1 MRHNA and CDR2 SNTAGT. Trimming took off 4 bases at V and 4 bases at J, with 12 bases between the two ends.

This clone was seen ten or more times. The CDR3 here is CASIAGRAYEQYF. The CDR3 region has the DNA TGTGCCAGTATAGCGGGAAGGGCCTACGAGCAGTACTTC. The genes are TRBV28 and TRBJ2-7; 8 bases line up with TRBD2. The V gene end was trimmed by 9 bases and the J gene end by 2 bases; junction bases not matched to a gene: 6. Germline V gene sequence: CDR1 MDHEN, CDR2 SYDVKM. This CDR3 spans 13 amino acids. The full variable domain, with the rest looked up from reference TRBV28 and TRBJ2-7, is DVKVTQSSRYLVKRTGEKVFLECVQDMDHENMFWYRQDPGLGLRLIYFSYDVKMKEKGDIPEGYSVSREKKERFSLILESASTNQTSMYLCASIAGRAYEQYFGPGTRLTVT.

A note on this clone: It differs at one base from a far larger clone, so likely a read error. The chain has TRBV9 and TRBJ2-1; 14 bases match TRBD2. Per the germline V gene, CDR1 is SGDLS and CDR2 is YYNGEE. This CDR3 has 18 residues. The CDR3: CASSTGTSGRGGYSEQFF. In DNA form, the CDR3 reads TGTGCCAGCAGCACGGGGACTAGCGGGAGAGGGGGGTACAGTGAGCAGTTCTTC.

This clone was detected many times. CDR3 protein: CASSSSPVPGPGYEQYF. CDR3 bases: TGTGCCAGCAGTTCATCCCCAGTACCGGGGCCCGGCTACGAGCAGTACTTC. The rearrangement links TRBV27 to TRBJ2-7; D is possibly TRBD1 or TRBD2 (5 bases each). V was trimmed by 4 bases and J by 3 bases, leaving 22 bases between them. The CDR3 contains 17 residues. Germline V CDR1 and CDR2: MNHEY, SMNVEV (reference sequence).

Many counts were recorded for this clone. The V call is TRBV28, the J call TRBJ1-3, with D possibly matching TRBD1 (5 bases). V was trimmed by 3 bases and J by 2 bases, leaving 11 bases between them. The germline V gene has CDR1 MDHEN and CDR2 SYDVKM. The CDR3 has 15 amino acids. The CDR3 spells CASSLTRVTGNTIYF. DNA for the CDR3: TGTGCCAGCAGTTTGACCAGGGTCACTGGAAACACCATATATTTT.

The V gene is TRBV30, the J gene TRBJ1-2; D is unclear. This CDR3 contains 12 residues. V was cut by 3 bases and J by 8 bases, with 13 bases left in between. CDR1 is GTSNPN and CDR2 is SVGIG in the germline V gene (reference sequence). The CDR3 loop is CAWRTPPQGYTF. CDR3 nucleotides: TGTGCCTGGAGAACTCCTCCGCAGGGCTACACCTTC. Complete variable domain (other parts from reference TRBV30 and TRBJ1-2): SQTIHQWPATLVQPVGSPLSLECTVEGTSNPNLYWYRQAAGRGLQLLFYSVGIGQISSEVPQNLSASRPQDRQFILSSKKLLLSDSGFYLCAWRTPPQGYTFGSGTRLTVV.